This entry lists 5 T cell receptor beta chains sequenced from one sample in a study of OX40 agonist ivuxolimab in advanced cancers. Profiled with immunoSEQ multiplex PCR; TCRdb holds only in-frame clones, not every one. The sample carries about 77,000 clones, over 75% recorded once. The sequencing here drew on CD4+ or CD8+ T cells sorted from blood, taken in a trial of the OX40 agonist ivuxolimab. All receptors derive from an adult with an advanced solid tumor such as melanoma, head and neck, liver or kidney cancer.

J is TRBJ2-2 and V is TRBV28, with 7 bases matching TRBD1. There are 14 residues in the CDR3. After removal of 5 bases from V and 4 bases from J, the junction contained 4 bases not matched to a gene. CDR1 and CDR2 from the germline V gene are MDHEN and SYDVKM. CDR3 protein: CASSPTGFTGELFF. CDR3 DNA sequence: TGTGCCAGCAGTCCGACAGGGTTCACCGGGGAGCTGTTTTTT.

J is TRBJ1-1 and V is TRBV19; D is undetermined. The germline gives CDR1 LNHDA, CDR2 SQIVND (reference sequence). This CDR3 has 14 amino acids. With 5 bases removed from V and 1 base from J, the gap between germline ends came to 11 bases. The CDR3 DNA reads TGTGCCAGTAGTTTGGACCGTTGGAACACTGAAGCTTTCTTT. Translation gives CASSLDRWNTEAFF.

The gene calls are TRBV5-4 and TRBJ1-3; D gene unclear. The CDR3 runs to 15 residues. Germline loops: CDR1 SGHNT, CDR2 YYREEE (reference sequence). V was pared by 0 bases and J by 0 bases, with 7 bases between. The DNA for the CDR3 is TGTGCCAGCAGCTTGGACCGGAACTCTGGAAACACCATATATTTT. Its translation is CASSLDRNSGNTIYF.

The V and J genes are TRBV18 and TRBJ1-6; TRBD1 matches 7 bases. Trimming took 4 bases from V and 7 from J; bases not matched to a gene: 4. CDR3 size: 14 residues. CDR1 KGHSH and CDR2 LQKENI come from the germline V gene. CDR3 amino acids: CASSQGQANSPLHF. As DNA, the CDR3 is TGTGCCAGCTCACAAGGACAGGCAAATTCACCCCTCCACTTT. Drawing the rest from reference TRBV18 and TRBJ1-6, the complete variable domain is NAGVMQNPRHLVRRRGQEARLRCSPMKGHSHVYWYRQLPEEGLKFMVYLQKENIIDESGMPKERFSAEFPKEGPSILRIQQVVRGDSAAYFCASSQGQANSPLHFGNGTRLTVT.

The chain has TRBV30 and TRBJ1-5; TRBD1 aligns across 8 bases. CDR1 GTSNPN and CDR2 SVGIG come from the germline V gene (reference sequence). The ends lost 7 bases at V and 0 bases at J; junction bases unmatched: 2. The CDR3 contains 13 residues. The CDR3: CASGQDSNQPQHF. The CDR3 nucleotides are TGTGCCTCGGGACAGGATAGCAATCAGCCCCAGCATTTT.